Below, 15 T cell receptor beta chains from the same sample are listed, as sequenced in a study of early T cells in non-severe SARS-CoV-2 infection. TCRdb reprocessed the 5' RACE reads via MiXCR and lists one record per CDR3 protein. The sample contains fewer than 85,000 distinct CDR3 sequences, roughly 14% of which appear only once. This sample comprised whole blood, obtained at baseline. Receptor source: an adult who was a healthcare worker with PCR-confirmed SARS-CoV-2 infection or an uninfected control (not recorded which).

The chain joins TRBV28 to TRBJ1-3; no firm D call. Germline V gene data show CDR1 as MDHEN and CDR2 as SYDVKM. The CDR3 has 12 residues. Trimming removed 1 base at V and 6 bases at J, with 4 bases between. In DNA, the CDR3 is TGTGCCAGCAGTTTATCCCCAAACACCATATATTTT. Protein sequence: CASSLSPNTIYF. The entire variable domain, with the rest obtained from reference TRBV28 and TRBJ1-3, is as follows: DVKVTQSSRYLVKRTGEKVFLECVQDMDHENMFWYRQDPGLGLRLIYFSYDVKMKEKGDIPEGYSVSREKKERFSLILESASTNQTSMYLCASSLSPNTIYFGEGSWLTVV.

This clonotype has only a few counts. V gene TRBV11-3 combines with J gene TRBJ2-2, with a tentative D call TRBD1 (5 bases). CDR1 SGHNT and CDR2 YENEEA come from the germline V gene. Trimming pared 5 bases from V and 8 bases from J, leaving 12 bases between. This CDR3 spans 13 amino acids. For the CDR3, the DNA is TGTGCCAGCAGCCAGATTTCAGGGGGGGAGCTGTTTTTT. Translation: CASSQISGGELFF.

This clonotype was counted ten times or more. This chain joins TRBV14 and TRBJ1-5, with 8 nucleotides matching TRBD1. The CDR3 is 16 residues long. Germline V lookup: CDR1 SGHDN, CDR2 FVKESK. V gave up 0 bases and J gave up 7 bases; unmatched junction bases: 8. The CDR3 DNA reads TGTGCCAGCAGCCAAGAAACCAGGGGGCTGAAGCAGCCCCAGCATTTT. Translation gives CASSQETRGLKQPQHF.

This clonotype occurred a few times. This chain connects TRBV6-2 or TRBV6-3 to TRBJ2-2; D could derive from TRBD1 or TRBD2 (5 bases each). In germline, CDR1 is MNHEY, CDR2 SVGEGT. Trimming shortened V by 7 bases and J by 6 bases, and 18 bases separated the two germline ends. The CDR3 is 15 residues long. CDR3 DNA sequence: TGTGCCAGCACCGTTCCCGGGACCACATCCGGGGAGCTGTTTTTT. Residues: CASTVPGTTSGELFF.

Note on this clonotype: This sequence may be a read error, since a much larger clone differs from it by one base. The chain combines TRBV18 with TRBJ1-1; D gene unclear. Per germline, CDR1 KGHSH and CDR2 LQKENI. Trimming left V 9 bases short and J 0 bases short, with 17 bases between. This CDR3 has 15 amino acids. The CDR3 loop reads CARSDGTRLNTEAFF. CDR3 in DNA: TGTGCCAGGTCAGACGGAACACGTCTGAACACTGAAGCTTTCTTT. The full variable domain, rest sourced from reference TRBV18 and TRBJ1-1, is NAGVMQNPRHLVRRRGQEARLRCSPMKGHSHVYWYRQLPEEGLKFMVYLQKENIIDESGMPKERFSAEFPKEGPSILRIQQVVRGDSAAYFCARSDGTRLNTEAFFGQGTRLTVV.

This clonotype showed up just a few times. The chain employs TRBV7-9 and TRBJ2-7; either TRBD1 or TRBD2 may supply D (5 bases each). There are 15 residues in the CDR3. V lost 5 bases, J lost 6 bases, and 20 bases lay in between. Germline V CDR1 and CDR2: SEHNR, FQNEAQ (reference sequence). Here the CDR3 reads CASSVISAPQGEQYF. Here the CDR3 DNA reads TGTGCCAGCAGCGTCATTAGCGCTCCCCAGGGCGAGCAGTACTTC.

In this sample, this clonotype turned up many times. The V and J genes are TRBV5-1 and TRBJ2-1; 10 bases are a match to TRBD2. CDR1 and CDR2 from the germline V gene are SGHRS and YFSETQ. The CDR3 consists of 17 residues. After removal of 5 bases from V and 6 bases from J, the junction contained 14 bases not matched to a gene. The CDR3 region is CASRWASGSPSGNEQFF. The CDR3 nucleotides read TGCGCCAGCAGGTGGGCTAGCGGGAGCCCTTCGGGCAATGAGCAGTTCTTC.

This clonotype has only a few counts. This chain uses TRBV7-7 with TRBJ2-5; the D gene could be TRBD1 or TRBD2 (5 bases each). CDR3 length: 17 amino acids. In germline, CDR1 is SSHAT, CDR2 FNYEAQ (reference sequence). Trimming removed 4 bases at V and 0 bases at J, with 18 bases between. The CDR3 DNA reads as TGTGCCAGCAGCTCCCAATCCGGGGCAGGCAACCAAGAGACCCAGTACTTC. Translated, it gives CASSSQSGAGNQETQYF.

At least ten counts were recorded for this clonotype. The chain joins TRBV28 to TRBJ2-2, with D perhaps TRBD2 (5 bases). Per germline, CDR1 MDHEN and CDR2 SYDVKM. V was shortened by 5 bases and J by 5 bases, with 21 bases between the two germline ends. This CDR3 contains 17 residues. CDR3 sequence reads: CASSPLGSGRETGELFF. CDR3 DNA: TGTGCCAGCAGTCCTTTAGGTTCGGGAAGGGAAACCGGGGAGCTGTTTTTT.

This sequence joins TRBV12-3 or TRBV12-4 and TRBJ2-7; 8 bases are shared with TRBD2. V trimming: 5 bases; J trimming: 7 bases; junction bases outside the gene matches: 16. The CDR3 sequence is 16 residues long. The CDR3 protein is CASSPDRKREMREQYF. The CDR3 region has the DNA TGTGCCAGCAGTCCGGACCGGAAGCGGGAGATGAGGGAGCAGTACTTC.

This clonotype was seen only a few times. The genes are TRBV11-2 and TRBJ2-3, with D uncertain. The germline V gene encodes CDR1 SGHAT and CDR2 FQNNGV. The V gene lost 1 base and the J gene lost 4 bases, with 6 bases spanning the gap. This CDR3 is 13 amino acids long. The CDR3 spells CASSLAAADTQYF. The DNA for the CDR3 is TGTGCCAGCAGCTTAGCGGCAGCAGATACGCAGTATTTT.

This clonotype appeared a few times. The V call is TRBV20-1, the J call TRBJ1-5, with D tentatively TRBD1 (5 bases). CDR1 and CDR2 from the germline V gene are DFQATT and SNEGSKA (reference sequence). There are 13 residues in the CDR3. V gave up 7 bases and J gave up 1 base, with 11 bases separating them. The CDR3 loop reads CSGQGWSNQPQHF. For the CDR3, the DNA is TGCAGTGGCCAGGGCTGGAGCAATCAGCCCCAGCATTTT.

The J gene is TRBJ2-7, the V gene TRBV3-1; D is undetermined. Per the germline V gene, CDR1 is LGHDT and CDR2 is YNNKEL (reference sequence). V was trimmed by 3 bases and J by 3 bases, leaving 9 bases between them. The CDR3 is 13 amino acids. CDR3 sequence: CASSQAGIYEQYF. The CDR3 nucleotides read TGTGCCAGCAGCCAGGCTGGAATCTACGAGCAGTACTTC.

This clonotype was seen a few times. The chain links TRBV11-2 to TRBJ2-3; a weak D match, TRBD2 (6 bases). Trimming cost V 8 bases and J 4 bases, with 16 bases left between them. CDR1 and CDR2 from the germline V gene are SGHAT and FQNNGV. The CDR3 runs to 14 residues. The CDR3 DNA reads as TGTGCCAGCTCTGTCGGGAGAGGAGCAGATACGCAGTATTTT. It translates to CASSVGRGADTQYF. Filled out from reference TRBV11-2 and TRBJ2-3, the complete variable domain reads EAGVAQSPRYKIIEKRQSVAFWCNPISGHATLYWYQQILGQGPKLLIQFQNNGVVDDSQLPKDRFSAERLKGVDSTLKIQPAKLEDSAVYLCASSVGRGADTQYFGPGTRLTVL.

The gene calls are TRBV7-9 and TRBJ2-2, with TRBD2 matching over 9 bases. Germline V gene lookup returns CDR1 SEHNR and CDR2 FQNEAQ (reference sequence). The V and J ends lost 4 bases and 4 bases, in that order; junction bases with no gene match: 7. The CDR3 consists of 16 residues. The CDR3: CASSSLAGEVTGELFF. The CDR3 DNA reads as TGTGCCAGCAGCTCTTTAGCGGGAGAGGTCACCGGGGAGCTGTTTTTT.